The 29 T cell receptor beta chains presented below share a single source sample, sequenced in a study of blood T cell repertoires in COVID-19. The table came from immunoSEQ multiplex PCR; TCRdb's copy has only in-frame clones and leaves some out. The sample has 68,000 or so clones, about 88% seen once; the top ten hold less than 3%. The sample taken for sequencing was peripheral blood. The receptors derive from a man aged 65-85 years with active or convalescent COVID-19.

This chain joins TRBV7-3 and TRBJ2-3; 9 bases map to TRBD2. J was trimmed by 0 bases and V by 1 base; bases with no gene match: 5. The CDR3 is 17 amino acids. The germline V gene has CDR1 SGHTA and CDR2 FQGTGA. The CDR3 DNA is TGTGCCAGCAGCTTAATGAGGACTAGCGCTAGCACAGATACGCAGTATTTT. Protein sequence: CASSLMRTSASTDTQYF. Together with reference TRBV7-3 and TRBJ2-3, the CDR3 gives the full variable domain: GAGVSQTPSNKVTEKGKYVELRCDPISGHTALYWYRQSLGQGPEFLIYFQGTGAADDSGLPNDRFFAVRPEGSVSTLKIQRTERGDSAVYLCASSLMRTSASTDTQYFGPGTRLTVL.

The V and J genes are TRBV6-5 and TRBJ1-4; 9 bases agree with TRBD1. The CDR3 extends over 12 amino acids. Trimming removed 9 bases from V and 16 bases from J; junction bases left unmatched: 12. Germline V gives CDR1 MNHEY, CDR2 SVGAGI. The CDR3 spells CASGTGLWGGFF. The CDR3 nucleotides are TGTGCCAGTGGGACAGGGTTGTGGGGAGGGTTTTTT.

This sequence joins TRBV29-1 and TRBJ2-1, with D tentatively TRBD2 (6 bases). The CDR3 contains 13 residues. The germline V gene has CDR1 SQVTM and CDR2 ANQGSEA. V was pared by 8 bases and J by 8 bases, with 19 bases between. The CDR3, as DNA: TGCAGCTCCGAAGGATCGGGAGTGGATGAGCAGTTCTTC. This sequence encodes CSSEGSGVDEQFF.

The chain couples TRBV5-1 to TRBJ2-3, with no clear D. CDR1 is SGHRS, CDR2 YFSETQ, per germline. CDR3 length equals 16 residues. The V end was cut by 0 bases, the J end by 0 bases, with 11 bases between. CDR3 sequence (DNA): TGCGCCAGCAGCTTGGCGGCCTTGACTAGCACAGATACGCAGTATTTT. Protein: CASSLAALTSTDTQYF. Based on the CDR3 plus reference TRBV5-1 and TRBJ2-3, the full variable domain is KAGVTQTPRYLIKTRGQQVTLSCSPISGHRSVSWYQQTPGQGLQFLFEYFSETQRNKGNFPGRFSGRQFSNSRSEMNVSTLELGDSALYLCASSLAALTSTDTQYFGPGTRLTVL.

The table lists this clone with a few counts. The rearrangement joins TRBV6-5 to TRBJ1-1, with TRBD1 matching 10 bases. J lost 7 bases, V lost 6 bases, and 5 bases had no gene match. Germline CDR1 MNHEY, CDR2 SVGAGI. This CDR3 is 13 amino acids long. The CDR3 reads CASSRTGGGEAFF. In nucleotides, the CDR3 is TGTGCCAGCAGCCGGACAGGGGGTGGTGAAGCTTTCTTT.

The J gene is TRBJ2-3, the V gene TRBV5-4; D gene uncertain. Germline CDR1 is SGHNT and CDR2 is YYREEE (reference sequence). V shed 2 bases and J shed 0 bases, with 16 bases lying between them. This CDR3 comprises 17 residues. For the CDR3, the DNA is TGTGCCAGCAGCTTTCGGGTCGGCTACCAAAGCACAGATACGCAGTATTTT. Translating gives CASSFRVGYQSTDTQYF.

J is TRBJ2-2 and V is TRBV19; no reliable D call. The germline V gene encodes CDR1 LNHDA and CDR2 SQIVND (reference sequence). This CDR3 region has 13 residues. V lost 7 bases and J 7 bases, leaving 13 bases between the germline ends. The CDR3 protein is CASKIRVGGELFF. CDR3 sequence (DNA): TGTGCCAGTAAGATTCGGGTCGGCGGGGAGCTGTTTTTT.

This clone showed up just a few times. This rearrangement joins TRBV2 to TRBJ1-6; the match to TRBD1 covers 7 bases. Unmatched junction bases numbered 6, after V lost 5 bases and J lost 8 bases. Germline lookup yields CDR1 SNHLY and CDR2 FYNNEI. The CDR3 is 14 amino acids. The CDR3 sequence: CASSTGAPDSPLHF. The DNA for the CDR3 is TGTGCCAGCAGTACAGGGGCGCCGGATTCACCCCTCCACTTT.

CDR3: CASSLGRVYGYTF. CDR3 bases: TGTGCCAGCAGCTTAGGGCGGGTCTATGGCTACACCTTC. V gene TRBV7-9 combines with J gene TRBJ1-2; D remains ambiguous. CDR1 SEHNR and CDR2 FQNEAQ come from the germline V gene (reference sequence). Trimming shortened V by 1 base and J by 4 bases, and 7 bases separated the two germline ends. The CDR3 runs to 13 residues. Combining the CDR3 with reference TRBV7-9 and TRBJ1-2 gives the whole variable domain DTGVSQNPRHKITKRGQNVTFRCDPISEHNRLYWYRQTLGQGPEFLTYFQNEAQLEKSRLLSDRFSAERPKGSFSTLEIQRTEQGDSAMYLCASSLGRVYGYTFGSGTRLTVV.

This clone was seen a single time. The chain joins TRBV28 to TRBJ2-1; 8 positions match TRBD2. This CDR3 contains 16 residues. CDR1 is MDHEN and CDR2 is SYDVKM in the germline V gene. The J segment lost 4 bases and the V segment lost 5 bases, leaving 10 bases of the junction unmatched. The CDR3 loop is CASSDQSGSGYNEQFF. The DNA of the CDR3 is TGTGCCAGCAGTGATCAAAGCGGGAGTGGATACAATGAGCAGTTCTTC.

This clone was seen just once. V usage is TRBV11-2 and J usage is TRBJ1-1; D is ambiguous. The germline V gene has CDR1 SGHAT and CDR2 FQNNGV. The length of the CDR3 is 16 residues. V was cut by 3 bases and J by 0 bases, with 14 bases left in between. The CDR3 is CASSFRRNRVNTEAFF. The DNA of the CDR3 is TGTGCCAGCAGCTTTCGGAGGAATCGGGTGAACACTGAAGCTTTCTTT. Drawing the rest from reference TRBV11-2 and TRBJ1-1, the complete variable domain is EAGVAQSPRYKIIEKRQSVAFWCNPISGHATLYWYQQILGQGPKLLIQFQNNGVVDDSQLPKDRFSAERLKGVDSTLKIQPAKLEDSAVYLCASSFRRNRVNTEAFFGQGTRLTVV.

CDR3 coding DNA: TGTGCCAGCAGCAACCGACTAGCTGATACGCAGTATTTT. Protein sequence: CASSNRLADTQYF. The chain has TRBV9 and TRBJ2-3; 7 nucleotides align to TRBD2. Trimming at V came to 4 bases and at J to 6 bases, leaving 5 bases not matched to a gene. The CDR3 sequence is 13 residues long. The germline V gene encodes CDR1 SGDLS and CDR2 YYNGEE.

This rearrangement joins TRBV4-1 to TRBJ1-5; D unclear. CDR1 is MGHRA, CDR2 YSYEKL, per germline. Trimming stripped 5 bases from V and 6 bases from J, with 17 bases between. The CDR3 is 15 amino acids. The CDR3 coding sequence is TGCGCCAGCAGCTCTCACGAGCGGAATACTCAGCCCCAGCATTTT. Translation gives CASSSHERNTQPQHF.

CDR3 bases: TGTGCCAGCAGCTCCCCTCGGACTAGCGGGGTTAACAATGAGCAGTTCTTC. Amino acids: CASSSPRTSGVNNEQFF. The chain links TRBV7-6 to TRBJ2-1; 12 nucleotides agree with TRBD2. Germline loops: CDR1 SGHVS, CDR2 FNYEAQ. The CDR3 runs to 17 residues. V was pared by 4 bases and J by 5 bases, with 9 bases of the junction left unmatched.

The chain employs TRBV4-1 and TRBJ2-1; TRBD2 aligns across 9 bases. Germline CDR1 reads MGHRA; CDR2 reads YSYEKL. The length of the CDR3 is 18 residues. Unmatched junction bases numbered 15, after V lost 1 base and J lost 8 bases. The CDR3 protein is CASSQGPKGGGAEDEQFF. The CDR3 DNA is TGCGCCAGCAGCCAAGGCCCGAAGGGCGGGGGGGCGGAGGATGAGCAGTTCTTC.

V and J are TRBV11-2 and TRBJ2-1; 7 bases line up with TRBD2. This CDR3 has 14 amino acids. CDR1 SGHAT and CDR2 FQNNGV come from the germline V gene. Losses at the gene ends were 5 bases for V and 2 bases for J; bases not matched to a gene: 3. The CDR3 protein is CASSGTSAYNEQFF. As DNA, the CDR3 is TGTGCCAGCAGCGGTACTAGCGCCTACAATGAGCAGTTCTTC.

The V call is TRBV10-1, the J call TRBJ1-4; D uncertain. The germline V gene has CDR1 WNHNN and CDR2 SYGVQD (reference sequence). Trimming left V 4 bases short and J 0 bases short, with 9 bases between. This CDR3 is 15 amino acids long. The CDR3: CASSAGDATNEKLFF. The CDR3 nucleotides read TGCGCCAGCAGTGCGGGAGATGCAACTAATGAAAAACTGTTTTTT.

The CDR3 bases are TGTGCCAGCAGATCCTCCGGGACAAGACGTTCACCCCTCCACTTT. Residues: CASRSSGTRRSPLHF. J is TRBJ1-6 and V is TRBV27, with a possible D match to TRBD1 (6 bases). This CDR3 is 15 amino acids long. The germline gives CDR1 MNHEY, CDR2 SMNVEV (reference sequence). V gave up 6 bases and J gave up 9 bases, with 18 bases separating them.

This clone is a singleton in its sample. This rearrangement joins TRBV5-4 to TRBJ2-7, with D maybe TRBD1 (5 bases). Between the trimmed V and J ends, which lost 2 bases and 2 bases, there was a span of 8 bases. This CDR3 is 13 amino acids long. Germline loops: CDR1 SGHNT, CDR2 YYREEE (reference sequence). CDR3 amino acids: CASSFTGTYEQYF. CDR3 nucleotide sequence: TGTGCCAGCAGCTTTACAGGTACCTACGAGCAGTACTTC.

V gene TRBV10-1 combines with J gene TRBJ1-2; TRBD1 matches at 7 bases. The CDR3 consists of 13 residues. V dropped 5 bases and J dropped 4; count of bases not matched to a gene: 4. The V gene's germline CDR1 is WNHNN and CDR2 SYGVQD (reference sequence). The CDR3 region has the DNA TGCGCCAGCAGTACGACAGGGTCCTATGGCTACACCTTC. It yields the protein CASSTTGSYGYTF.

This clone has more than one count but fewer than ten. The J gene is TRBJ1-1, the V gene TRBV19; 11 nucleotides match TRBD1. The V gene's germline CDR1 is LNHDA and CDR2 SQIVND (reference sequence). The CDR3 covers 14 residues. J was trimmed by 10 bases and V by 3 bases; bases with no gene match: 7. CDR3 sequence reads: CASSIRTGGWTAFF. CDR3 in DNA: TGTGCCAGTAGTATCCGGACAGGGGGCTGGACAGCTTTCTTT.

Here the CDR3 DNA reads TGTGCCAGCACCGCATGGGGGACACCGGATGAAGAAACCTTAACTAACTATGGCTACACCTTC. As protein: CASTAWGTPDEETLTNYGYTF. This chain joins TRBV2 and TRBJ1-2; weak D call: TRBD1 (6 bases). This CDR3 contains 21 residues. V was trimmed by 7 bases and J by 0 bases, leaving 33 bases between them. Germline assignment: CDR1 SNHLY and CDR2 FYNNEI. The variable domain in full, completed from reference TRBV2 and TRBJ1-2, reads EPEVTQTPSHQVTQMGQEVILRCVPISNHLYFYWYRQILGQKVEFLVSFYNNEISEKSEIFDDQFSVERPDGSNFTLKIRSTKLEDSAMYFCASTAWGTPDEETLTNYGYTFGSGTRLTVV.

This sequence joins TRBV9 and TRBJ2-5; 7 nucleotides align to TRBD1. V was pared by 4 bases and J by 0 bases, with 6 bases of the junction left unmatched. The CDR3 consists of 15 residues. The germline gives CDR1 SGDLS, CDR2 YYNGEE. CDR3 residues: CASSTRTGNQETQYF. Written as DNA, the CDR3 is TGTGCCAGCAGCACGCGGACAGGCAACCAAGAGACCCAGTACTTC.

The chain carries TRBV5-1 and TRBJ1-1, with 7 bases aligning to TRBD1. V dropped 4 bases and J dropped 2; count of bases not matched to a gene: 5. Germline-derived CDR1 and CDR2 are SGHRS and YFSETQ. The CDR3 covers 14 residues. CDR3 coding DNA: TGCGCCAGCAGCGCGGGACAGCTCAACACTGAAGCTTTCTTT. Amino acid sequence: CASSAGQLNTEAFF.

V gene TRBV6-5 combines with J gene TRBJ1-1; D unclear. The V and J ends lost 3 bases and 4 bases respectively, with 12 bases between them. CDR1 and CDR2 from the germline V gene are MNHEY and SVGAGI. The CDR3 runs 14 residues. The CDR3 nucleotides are TGTGCCAGCAGTTATAAGGGAGAAGGCACTGAAGCTTTCTTT. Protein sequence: CASSYKGEGTEAFF.

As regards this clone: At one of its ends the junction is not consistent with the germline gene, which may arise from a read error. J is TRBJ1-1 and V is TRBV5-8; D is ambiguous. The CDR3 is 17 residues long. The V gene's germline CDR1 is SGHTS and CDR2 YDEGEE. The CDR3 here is CASNLPVGRHRNTEAFF. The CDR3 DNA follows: TGTGCCAGCAACTTGCCGGTTGGTCGACATCGGAACACTGAAGCTTTCTTT.

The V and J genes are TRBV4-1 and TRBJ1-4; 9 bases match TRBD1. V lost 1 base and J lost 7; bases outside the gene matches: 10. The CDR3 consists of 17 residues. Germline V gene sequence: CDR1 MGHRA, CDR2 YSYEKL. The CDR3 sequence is CASSQGDRGSVSEKLFF. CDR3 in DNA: TGCGCCAGCAGCCAAGGAGACAGGGGGTCGGTTAGTGAAAAACTGTTTTTT.

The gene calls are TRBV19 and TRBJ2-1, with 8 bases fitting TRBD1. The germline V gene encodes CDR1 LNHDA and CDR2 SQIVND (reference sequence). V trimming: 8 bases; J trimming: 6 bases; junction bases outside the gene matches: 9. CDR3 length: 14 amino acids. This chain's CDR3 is CASLGQGGVNEQFF. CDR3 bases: TGTGCCAGTCTCGGACAGGGTGGCGTCAATGAGCAGTTCTTC. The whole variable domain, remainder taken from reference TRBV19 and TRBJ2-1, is DGGITQSPKYLFRKEGQNVTLSCEQNLNHDAMYWYRQDPGQGLRLIYYSQIVNDFQKGDIAEGYSVSREKKESFPLTVTSAQKNPTAFYLCASLGQGGVNEQFFGPGTRLTVL.

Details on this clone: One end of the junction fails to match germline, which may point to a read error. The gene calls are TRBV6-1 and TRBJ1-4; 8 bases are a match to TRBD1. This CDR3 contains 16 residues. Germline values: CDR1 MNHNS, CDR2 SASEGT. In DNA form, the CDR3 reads TGTGCCAGCAGGGAAGGCCCCGGGCAGGGGGCCGAAAAACTGTTTTTT. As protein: CASREGPGQGAEKLFF.